This paragraph reports one T cell receptor (beta chain). Antigen specificity is unknown. The source of the sample is a study of long-term antiretroviral therapy in people with HIV. Study-level findings and limits: HIV repertoires covered narrower CDR3 length ranges than controls did. Diversity remained lower than transplant donor controls, even though it increased after ART. No data were available on ART adherence, viral resistance or therapy changes.

The germline gives CDR1 SEHNR, CDR2 FQNEAQ (reference sequence). The CDR3 spans 15 residues. V shed 3 bases, J shed 6 bases, and the junction held 3 bases outside the gene matches. An immunoSEQ assay, version v3.0, was performed at survey level. Sequencing aimed to cover about 40,000-55,000 T-cell genomes per sample. Clones were sequenced by immunoSEQ multiplex PCR, and TCRdb holds only the in-frame ones, with some missing. The sample yields tens of thousands of clones, 82% seen once. This material consisted of unsorted PBMCs, taken 0.3 years after starting antiretroviral therapy. The J gene is TRBJ2-1, the V gene TRBV7-9; TRBD2 agrees at 12 bases. The sequence came from a man younger than 35 with HIV. The CDR3 protein is CASSFTSGGPNEQFF. CDR3 sequence (DNA): TGTGCCAGCAGCTTCACTAGCGGGGGGCCCAATGAGCAGTTCTTC. Full variable domain (remainder filled in from reference TRBV7-9 and TRBJ2-1): DTGVSQNPRHKITKRGQNVTFRCDPISEHNRLYWYRQTLGQGPEFLTYFQNEAQLEKSRLLSDRFSAERPKGSFSTLEIQRTEQGDSAMYLCASSFTSGGPNEQFFGPGTRLTVL.